This T cell receptor beta chain was sequenced during a study of CD8 T cells in Susac syndrome. RNA, at roughly 0.45 to 1 ug, was reverse transcribed with random hexamers. One entry per CDR3 protein, called by TCRdb with MiXCR from the immunoSEQ multiplex PCR reads. The table shows approximately 200,000 distinct CDR3 sequences, with 90% to 95% occurring only once. The authors carried out high-throughput sequencing of TCR beta. They applied it to CD8+ and CD4+ T cells obtained from blood. The multiple sclerosis controls were treatment-naive patients, and their relapsing-remitting disease was stable or active. Through negative isolation, CD4+ and CD8+ T cells were obtained, while TEMRA cells were enriched using FACS. This clonotype was recorded once. Its specificity is not known. Broader study findings: The study's TCR sequencing and HLA analysis drew on a certain number of individuals. That number was acknowledged as relatively small.

Sequenced input: CD4+ T cells from PBMCs. The receptor comes from a human donor with multiple sclerosis.

CDR3 sequence: CAWRRGLNQPQHF. The CDR3 region has the DNA TGTGCCTGGAGGCGAGGCCTAAATCAGCCCCAGCATTTT. The chain is built from TRBV30 and TRBJ1-5, with D unclear. Germline-derived CDR1 and CDR2 are GTSNPN and SVGIG (reference sequence). The CDR3 loop spans 13 amino acids. Trimming took 3 bases from V and 4 from J, leaving 10 bases between them.